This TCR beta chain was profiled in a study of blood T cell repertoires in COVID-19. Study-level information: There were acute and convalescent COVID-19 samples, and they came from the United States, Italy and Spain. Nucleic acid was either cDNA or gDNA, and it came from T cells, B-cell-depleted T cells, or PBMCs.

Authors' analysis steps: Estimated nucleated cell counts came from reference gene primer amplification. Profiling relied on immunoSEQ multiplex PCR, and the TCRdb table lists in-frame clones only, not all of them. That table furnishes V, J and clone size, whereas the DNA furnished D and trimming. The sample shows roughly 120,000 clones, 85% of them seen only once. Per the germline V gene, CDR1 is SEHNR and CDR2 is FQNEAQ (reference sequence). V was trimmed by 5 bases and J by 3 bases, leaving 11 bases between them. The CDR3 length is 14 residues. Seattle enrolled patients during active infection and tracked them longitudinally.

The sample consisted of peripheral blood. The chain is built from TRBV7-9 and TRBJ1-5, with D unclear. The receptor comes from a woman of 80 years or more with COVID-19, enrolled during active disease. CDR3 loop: CASSPVLPNQPQHF. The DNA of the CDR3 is TGTGCCAGCAGCCCCGTACTACCCAATCAGCCCCAGCATTTT.